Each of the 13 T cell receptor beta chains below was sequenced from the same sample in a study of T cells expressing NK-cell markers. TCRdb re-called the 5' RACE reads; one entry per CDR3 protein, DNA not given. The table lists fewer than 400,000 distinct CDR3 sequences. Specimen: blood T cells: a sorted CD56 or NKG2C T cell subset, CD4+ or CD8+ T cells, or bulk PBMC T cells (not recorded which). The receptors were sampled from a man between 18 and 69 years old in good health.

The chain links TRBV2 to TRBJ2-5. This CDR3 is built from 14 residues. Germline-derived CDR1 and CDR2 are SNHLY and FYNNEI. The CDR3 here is CASMRPQYQETQYF.

The CDR3 protein is CASSYFSSGGTTDTQYF. J is TRBJ2-3 and V is TRBV6-5; there is no DNA to check the TCRdb D call of TRBD2. Germline V gene lookup returns CDR1 MNHEY and CDR2 SVGAGI. The CDR3 extends over 17 amino acids.

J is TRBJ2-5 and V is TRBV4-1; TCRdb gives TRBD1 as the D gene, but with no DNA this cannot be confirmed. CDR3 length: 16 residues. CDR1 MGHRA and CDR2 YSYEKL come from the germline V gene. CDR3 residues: CASSRIGGPYQETQYF.

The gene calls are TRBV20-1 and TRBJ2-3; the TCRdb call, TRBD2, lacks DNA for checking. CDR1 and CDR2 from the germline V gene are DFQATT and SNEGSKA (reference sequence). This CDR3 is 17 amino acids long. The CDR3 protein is CSAAGFGTSGGTDTQYF.

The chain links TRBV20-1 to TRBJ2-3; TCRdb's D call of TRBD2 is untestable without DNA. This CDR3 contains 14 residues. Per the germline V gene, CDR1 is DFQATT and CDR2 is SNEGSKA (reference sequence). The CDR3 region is CSARGGSHWDTQYF.

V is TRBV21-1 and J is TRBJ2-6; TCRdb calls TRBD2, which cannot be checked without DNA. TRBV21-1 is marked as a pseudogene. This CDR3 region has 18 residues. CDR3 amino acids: CASSKDLAGSSGANVLTF.

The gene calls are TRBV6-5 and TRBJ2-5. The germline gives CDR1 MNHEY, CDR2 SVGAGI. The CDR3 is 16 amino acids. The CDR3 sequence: CASSYSGSGSEKTQYF.

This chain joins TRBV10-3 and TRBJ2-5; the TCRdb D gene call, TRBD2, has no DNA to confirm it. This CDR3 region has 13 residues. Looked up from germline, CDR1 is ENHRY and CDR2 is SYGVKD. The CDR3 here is CAISTSEQETQYF.

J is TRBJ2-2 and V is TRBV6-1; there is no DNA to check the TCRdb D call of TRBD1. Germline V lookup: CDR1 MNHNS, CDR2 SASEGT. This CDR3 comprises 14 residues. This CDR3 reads CASMRTGGIGELFF.

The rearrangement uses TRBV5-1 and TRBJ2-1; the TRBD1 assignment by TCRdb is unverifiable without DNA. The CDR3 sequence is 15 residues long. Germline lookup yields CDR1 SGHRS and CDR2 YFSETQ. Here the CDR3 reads CASSPPWGTDNEQFF.

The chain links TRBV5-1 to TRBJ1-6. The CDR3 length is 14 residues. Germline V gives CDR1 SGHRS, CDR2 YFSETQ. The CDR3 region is CASSLRAANSPLHF.

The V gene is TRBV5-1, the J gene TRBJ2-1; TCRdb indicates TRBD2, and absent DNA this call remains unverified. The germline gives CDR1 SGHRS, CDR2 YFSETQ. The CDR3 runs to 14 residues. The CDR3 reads CASSPGTSGDDAFF.

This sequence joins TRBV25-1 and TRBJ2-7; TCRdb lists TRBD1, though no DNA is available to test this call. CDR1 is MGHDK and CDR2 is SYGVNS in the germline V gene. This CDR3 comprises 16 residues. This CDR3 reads CASSGAYGTGSHEQYF.